This entry lists 28 T cell receptor beta chains sequenced from one sample in a study of blood T cell repertoires in COVID-19. The repertoire was sequenced with immunoSEQ multiplex PCR; TCRdb's copy has only in-frame clones and lacks some. The sample has approximately 210,000 clones, 80% to 90% seen once. The sequencing sample was made of peripheral blood. All receptors derive from a man in his thirties or forties who had recovered from COVID-19.

The chain employs TRBV19 and TRBJ2-1, with TRBD1 as a possible D gene (5 bases). Trimming stripped 9 bases from V and 0 bases from J, with 21 bases between. CDR1 and CDR2 from the germline V gene are LNHDA and SQIVND (reference sequence). This CDR3 comprises 17 residues. The CDR3 region is CASSYRHQGSSYNEQFF. The CDR3 nucleotides read TGTGCCAGCTCCTACAGGCACCAGGGTAGCTCCTACAATGAGCAGTTCTTC.

The chain employs TRBV30 and TRBJ2-7; 9 nucleotides line up with TRBD1. The CDR3 spans 14 residues. Germline loops: CDR1 GTSNPN, CDR2 SVGIG (reference sequence). V was clipped by 0 bases and J by 5 bases; unmatched bases: 5. CDR3 loop: CAWSVGQGTNEQYF. The CDR3 DNA reads as TGTGCCTGGAGTGTTGGACAGGGGACGAACGAGCAGTACTTC.

The chain joins TRBV19 to TRBJ1-1, with TRBD1 identical over 8 bases. The germline V gene has CDR1 LNHDA and CDR2 SQIVND (reference sequence). J was trimmed by 4 bases and V by 7 bases; bases with no gene match: 11. CDR3 length: 15 amino acids. The CDR3 spells CASNLDRGRGTEAFF. In DNA, the CDR3 is TGTGCCAGTAACCTTGACAGGGGACGGGGCACTGAAGCTTTCTTT.

The chain recombines TRBV5-4 with TRBJ1-2; D ambiguous. Germline V gives CDR1 SGHNT, CDR2 YYREEE (reference sequence). This CDR3 is built from 12 residues. V was trimmed by 0 bases and J by 4 bases, leaving 4 bases between them. The CDR3 DNA reads as TGTGCCAGCAGCTTGGACAGCTATGGCTACACCTTC. Encoded protein: CASSLDSYGYTF.

V usage is TRBV9 and J usage is TRBJ2-2, with D hard to call. This CDR3 region has 13 residues. Trimming pared 4 bases from V and 5 bases from J, leaving 9 bases between. Germline values: CDR1 SGDLS, CDR2 YYNGEE. CDR3: CASSQRLTGELFF. CDR3 DNA sequence: TGTGCCAGCAGCCAAAGACTTACCGGGGAGCTGTTTTTT.

The V call is TRBV28, the J call TRBJ1-4; 9 nucleotides agree with TRBD1. The CDR3 length is 18 residues. Germline V gene sequence: CDR1 MDHEN, CDR2 SYDVKM. J gave up 10 bases and V 5 bases, and 20 bases lay outside the gene matches. CDR3 sequence (DNA): TGTGCCAGCAGTATCGCGACCGGGACAGGGCCCCCGTCTGGAAAACTGTTTTTT. It translates to CASSIATGTGPPSGKLFF.

The chain carries TRBV7-2 and TRBJ1-6; no clear D. V lost 8 bases, J lost 6 bases, and 14 bases lay in between. Germline values: CDR1 SGHTA, CDR2 FQGNSA. The CDR3 length is 14 residues. CDR3 amino acids: CASLAERSNSPLHF. CDR3 DNA: TGTGCCAGCCTGGCCGAAAGGAGTAATTCACCCCTCCACTTT.

The chain links TRBV7-2 to TRBJ2-3, with 9 bases that match TRBD1. With V trimmed by 6 bases and J by 4 bases, 8 bases remained unmatched. The CDR3 is 15 amino acids. Looked up from germline, CDR1 is SGHTA and CDR2 is FQGNSA. This CDR3 is CASSTNRGRADTQYF. The CDR3 bases are TGTGCCAGCAGTACAAACAGGGGGCGGGCAGATACGCAGTATTTT. The entire variable domain, with the rest obtained from reference TRBV7-2 and TRBJ2-3, is as follows: GAGVSQSPSNKVTEKGKDVELRCDPISGHTALYWYRQSLGQGLEFLIYFQGNSAPDKSGLPSDRFSAERTGGSVSTLTIQRTQQEDSAVYLCASSTNRGRADTQYFGPGTRLTVL.

The chain uses TRBV2 and TRBJ2-2, with D possibly being TRBD2 (6 bases). Germline V gene sequence: CDR1 SNHLY, CDR2 FYNNEI. With 8 bases removed from V and 4 bases from J, the gap between germline ends came to 17 bases. The CDR3 spans 15 residues. As DNA, the CDR3 is TGTGCCAGCCGCGCTCCGGGAGTTACCACCGGGGAGCTGTTTTTT. Translating gives CASRAPGVTTGELFF. The full variable domain, with the rest looked up from reference TRBV2 and TRBJ2-2, is EPEVTQTPSHQVTQMGQEVILRCVPISNHLYFYWYRQILGQKVEFLVSFYNNEISEKSEIFDDQFSVERPDGSNFTLKIRSTKLEDSAMYFCASRAPGVTTGELFFGEGSRLTVL.

The chain is built from TRBV10-2 and TRBJ1-1; no reliable D call. This CDR3 has 13 residues. CDR1 WSHSY and CDR2 SAAADI come from the germline V gene. V gave up 2 bases and J gave up 2 bases, with 6 bases separating them. The CDR3 DNA reads TGCGCCAGCAGTGAGGCAGTTAACACTGAAGCTTTCTTT. Its translation: CASSEAVNTEAFF.

A single count supports this clone. The V gene is TRBV5-1, the J gene TRBJ2-7, with 10 positions matching TRBD1. This CDR3 comprises 13 residues. Germline-derived CDR1 and CDR2 are SGHRS and YFSETQ. With V trimmed by 3 bases and J by 6 bases, 3 bases remained unmatched. This CDR3 is CASSYGTGVEQYF. The CDR3 nucleotides are TGCGCCAGCAGCTATGGGACAGGGGTCGAGCAGTACTTC. Full variable domain (outside the CDR3, taken from reference TRBV5-1 and TRBJ2-7): KAGVTQTPRYLIKTRGQQVTLSCSPISGHRSVSWYQQTPGQGLQFLFEYFSETQRNKGNFPGRFSGRQFSNSRSEMNVSTLELGDSALYLCASSYGTGVEQYFGPGTRLTVT.

The chain has TRBV4-2 and TRBJ1-5; D uncertain. This CDR3 comprises 14 residues. The V gene's germline CDR1 is LGHNA and CDR2 YNFKEQ. Trimming removed 0 bases from V and 6 bases from J, with 9 bases in between. The DNA for the CDR3 is TGTGCCAGCAGCCAAGACAGGATCGGTCAGCCCCAGCATTTT. Protein product: CASSQDRIGQPQHF.

The CDR3 DNA sequence: TGTGCCACCAGTGATCATCAGGGGTTCCCTGGAAACACCATATATTTT. Protein: CATSDHQGFPGNTIYF. This chain connects TRBV24-1 to TRBJ1-3; tentatively, D is TRBD1 (6 bases). V was trimmed by 3 bases and J by 2 bases, leaving 13 bases between them. Germline V gives CDR1 KGHDR, CDR2 SFDVKD. The CDR3 is made up of 16 amino acids.

V and J are TRBV6-1 and TRBJ1-6, with D uncertain. This CDR3 comprises 13 residues. Germline CDR1 reads MNHNS; CDR2 reads SASEGT. Trimming left V 2 bases short and J 4 bases short, with 3 bases between. CDR3 amino acids: CASSEHYNSPLHF. The CDR3 DNA sequence: TGTGCCAGCAGTGAACATTATAATTCACCCCTCCACTTT.

The chain links TRBV29-1 to TRBJ2-3; D is possibly TRBD1 (6 bases). V was shortened by 5 bases and J by 2 bases, with 14 bases between the two germline ends. The CDR3 has 14 amino acids. CDR1 SQVTM and CDR2 ANQGSEA come from the germline V gene. CDR3 protein: CSVSQGGPTDTQYF. The CDR3 DNA reads as TGCAGCGTTTCACAGGGCGGGCCCACAGATACGCAGTATTTT.

This chain joins TRBV27 and TRBJ2-7; tentative D call: TRBD1 (6 bases). Germline V gene data show CDR1 as MNHEY and CDR2 as SMNVEV (reference sequence). The CDR3 has 15 amino acids. The germline V and J ends were trimmed by 5 bases and 2 bases, with 16 bases remaining between them. CDR3 bases: TGTGCCAGCAGTGCGCACCGGACAGAGACCTACGAGCAGTACTTC. This gives the protein CASSAHRTETYEQYF.

The chain has TRBV29-1 and TRBJ1-1; no clear D. Trimming shortened V by 5 bases and J by 11 bases, and 15 bases separated the two germline ends. Germline V gene lookup returns CDR1 SQVTM and CDR2 ANQGSEA. The CDR3 consists of 11 residues. The CDR3 DNA sequence: TGCAGCGTTCCGGGGAACCCTGGGGCTTTCTTT. Residues: CSVPGNPGAFF.

The J gene is TRBJ2-3, the V gene TRBV7-2; 8 positions match TRBD2. The CDR3 sequence is 15 residues long. Unmatched junction bases numbered 11, after V lost 7 bases and J lost 5 bases. In germline, CDR1 is SGHTA, CDR2 FQGNSA. CDR3 sequence reads: CASTRGGRGEDTQYF. CDR3 coding DNA: TGTGCCAGCACTCGAGGGGGGCGGGGGGAAGATACGCAGTATTTT.

The gene calls are TRBV6-5 and TRBJ2-5; 7 nucleotides line up with TRBD1. Germline CDR1 and CDR2: MNHEY and SVGAGI. This CDR3 is built from 13 residues. Trimming removed 8 bases from V and 2 bases from J; junction bases left unmatched: 5. CDR3 DNA sequence: TGTGCCAGCGATCGACAGGGACAAGAGACCCAGTACTTC. This translates into CASDRQGQETQYF.

The genes are TRBV9 and TRBJ1-6, with unresolved D. Trimming shortened V by 3 bases and J by 5 bases, and 12 bases separated the two germline ends. CDR1 SGDLS and CDR2 YYNGEE come from the germline V gene. The CDR3 runs to 15 residues. The CDR3 is CASSEIESHNSPLHF. CDR3 DNA sequence: TGTGCCAGCAGCGAGATTGAGAGCCATAATTCACCCCTCCACTTT.

The rearrangement uses TRBV3-1 (or the pseudogene TRBV3-2) and TRBJ2-4, with D perhaps TRBD2 (5 bases). Germline V gene sequence: CDR1 LGHDT, CDR2 YNNKEL (reference sequence). The V gene lost 1 base and the J gene lost 5 bases, with 12 bases spanning the gap. The CDR3 length is 15 residues. The CDR3 region has the DNA TGTGCCAGCAGCCAAGGAGGGAGCCCGGAAAACATTCAGTACTTC. Translating it yields CASSQGGSPENIQYF.

This chain links TRBV27 with TRBJ1-1; D not certain. V was clipped by 3 bases and J by 2 bases, with 7 bases between them. This CDR3 comprises 13 residues. The germline V gene has CDR1 MNHEY and CDR2 SMNVEV (reference sequence). CDR3 in amino acids: CASSLRPNTEAFF. The CDR3 DNA reads as TGTGCCAGCAGTTTGAGGCCCAACACTGAAGCTTTCTTT.

The chain employs TRBV6-1 and TRBJ1-2, with TRBD1 matching over 8 bases. CDR3 size: 13 residues. V shed 3 bases, J shed 12 bases, and the junction held 9 bases outside the gene matches. CDR1 is MNHNS and CDR2 is SASEGT in the germline V gene. CDR3 coding DNA: TGTGCCAGCAGTGATTCGGGACAGGTTTCCCACACCTTC. The encoded protein is CASSDSGQVSHTF.

The chain has TRBV11-2 and TRBJ1-1; unclear D gene. V dropped 7 bases and J dropped 0 bases, with 9 bases sitting between them. The length of the CDR3 is 13 residues. The germline gives CDR1 SGHAT, CDR2 FQNNGV. The CDR3 loop is CASTPLLNTEAFF. The CDR3 nucleotides read TGTGCCAGCACCCCCCTACTGAACACTGAAGCTTTCTTT.

This sequence joins TRBV6-2 or TRBV6-3 and TRBJ2-7; 7 bases align to TRBD1. In germline, CDR1 is MNHEY, CDR2 SVGEGT. The CDR3 sequence is 17 residues long. V was pared by 4 bases and J by 3 bases, with 15 bases of the junction left unmatched. CDR3 DNA sequence: TGTGCCAGCAGTTCCTCTTCGACAGGGTACTTGGTCTACGAGCAGTACTTC. Protein product: CASSSSSTGYLVYEQYF.

J is TRBJ2-3 and V is TRBV30; 9 bases agree with TRBD2. CDR1 and CDR2 (germline): GTSNPN, SVGIG (reference sequence). This CDR3 region has 16 residues. V was pared by 1 base and J by 6 bases, with 11 bases of the junction left unmatched. In DNA form, the CDR3 reads TGTGCCTGGAGTGATGGGACGGGGGCGGGGGGGGATACGCAGTATTTT. Protein: CAWSDGTGAGGDTQYF.

The chain uses TRBV27 and TRBJ2-7; TRBD1 matches at 7 bases. The ends lost 6 bases at V and 5 bases at J; junction bases unmatched: 7. Per the germline V gene, CDR1 is MNHEY and CDR2 is SMNVEV (reference sequence). This CDR3 has 13 amino acids. CDR3 DNA: TGTGCCAGCAGCTGGCTAGACAGGGACGAGCAGTACTTC. It yields the protein CASSWLDRDEQYF.

This chain connects TRBV5-1 to TRBJ1-4; D is possibly TRBD1 (5 bases). Trimming took 0 bases from V and 8 from J, leaving 14 bases between them. Per germline, CDR1 SGHRS and CDR2 YFSETQ. CDR3 size: 15 residues. CDR3 in amino acids: CASSLARGVGEKLFF. The CDR3 DNA is TGCGCCAGCAGCTTGGCTAGGGGCGTGGGAGAAAAACTGTTTTTT.